The clone carrying this T cell receptor (beta chain) was found once. The CDR3 covers 19 residues. The J segment lost 2 bases and the V segment lost 0 bases, leaving 9 bases of the junction unmatched. CDR1 is SGHRS, CDR2 YFSETQ, per germline. The data are from a study of blood T cell repertoires in COVID-19. Study as a whole: Sites across the United States, Italy and Spain contributed samples from acute and convalescent COVID-19. In each case, the material was cDNA or gDNA derived from T cells, B-cell-depleted T cells, or PBMCs.

Authors' analysis steps: Nucleated cell counts were estimated from reference gene primer amplification. Assay: immunoSEQ multiplex PCR; the TCRdb copy retains only in-frame clones and omits some. V, J and clone size reflect that table, while D and trimming were determined from the DNA. This table has 350,000 to 400,000 clones, almost 90% appearing once. Specimen: peripheral blood. The chain links TRBV5-1 to TRBJ1-5; TRBD1 matches 12 bases. The sequence was obtained from a man between 18 and 29 years old with active or convalescent COVID-19. The CDR3 reads CASSLGGTGGGWGNQPQHF. CDR3 sequence (DNA): TGCGCCAGCAGCTTGGGCGGGACAGGGGGCGGCTGGGGCAATCAGCCCCAGCATTTT.